The clone carrying this T cell receptor beta chain was found a few times. Antigen unknown. This sample was taken from a study of chemoradiotherapy in HPV16-positive cancers. Findings and caveats of the study: In HPV16-positive patients, HPV-responsive T-cell expansion tracked better recurrence-free survival. Candidate HPV-specific clones and E7-related TCR motifs grew in tumor during treatment.

Sequencing was performed with immunoSEQ multiplex PCR; in TCRdb, only in-frame clones are kept and a portion is missing. The table includes 20,000 to 30,000 clones, roughly 87% detected once. V was trimmed by 2 bases and J by 5 bases, leaving 15 bases between them. Germline-derived CDR1 and CDR2 are LGHNA and YSLEER. The CDR3 spans 15 residues. Over chemoradiotherapy, repertoires were sampled more than once. This clonotype originated in a human donor with HPV-associated anogenital cancer. Specimen: blood, collected from a patient who underwent chemoradiotherapy. This chain uses TRBV4-3 with TRBJ2-5; D is possibly TRBD2 (5 bases). In DNA, the CDR3 is TGCGCCAGCAGCCAAAGGACTCTTCCCGCTGAGACCCAGTACTTC. Its protein product is CASSQRTLPAETQYF.